The 23 T cell receptor beta chains below come from one sample, sequenced in a study of cytomegalovirus exposure and HLA in healthy donors. PCR used 60 Vbeta primers and 13 Jbeta primers. Produced via immunoSEQ multiplex PCR; TCRdb's table is partial and in-frame only. The sample carries 100,000 to 150,000 clones, around 76% recorded once. Sequencing used PBMCs. These receptor sequences come from a woman aged 55 to 70 in good health and CMV-seropositive.

The rearrangement joins TRBV9 to TRBJ2-3, with 13 positions matching TRBD2. The V segment lost 0 bases and the J segment 2 bases; nucleotides outside the gene matches: 3. The CDR3 spans 17 residues. From germline, CDR1 is SGDLS and CDR2 YYNGEE. Here the CDR3 DNA reads TGTGCCAGCAGCGTAGGGGGACTAGCGGGGACCACAGATACGCAGTATTTT. This translates into CASSVGGLAGTTDTQYF.

CDR3 amino acids: CAWVSRVPSGSADTQYF. The CDR3, as DNA: TGTGCCTGGGTCAGTCGGGTCCCTAGCGGGAGTGCAGATACGCAGTATTTT. The chain carries TRBV30 and TRBJ2-3; 10 bases align to TRBD2. Germline V lookup: CDR1 GTSNPN, CDR2 SVGIG (reference sequence). Trimming removed 5 bases from V and 4 bases from J; junction bases left unmatched: 15. This CDR3 has 17 residues.

V gene TRBV7-9 combines with J gene TRBJ2-1; D ambiguous. This CDR3 spans 13 amino acids. Germline values: CDR1 SEHNR, CDR2 FQNEAQ (reference sequence). V was shortened by 2 bases and J by 9 bases, with 11 bases between the two germline ends. The CDR3 reads CASSLSPGLEQFF. As DNA, the CDR3 is TGTGCCAGCAGCTTAAGCCCGGGTCTTGAGCAGTTCTTC.

V usage is TRBV29-1 and J usage is TRBJ1-1; D gene unclear. This CDR3 has 13 amino acids. V was cut by 7 bases and J by 2 bases, with 14 bases left in between. Germline CDR1 is SQVTM and CDR2 is ANQGSEA. The CDR3 region has the DNA TGCAGCGCCCCCGGCGGATTTAACACTGAAGCTTTCTTT. This sequence encodes CSAPGGFNTEAFF.

This sequence joins TRBV4-2 and TRBJ2-4; 8 bases fit TRBD1. The germline V gene encodes CDR1 LGHNA and CDR2 YNFKEQ. Germline trimming cut 3 bases from V and 6 bases from J; bases unmatched to any gene: 7. The CDR3 consists of 15 residues. Written as DNA, the CDR3 is TGTGCCAGCAGCCAGCTAGATGGGACAGGAAACATTCAGTACTTC. Protein sequence: CASSQLDGTGNIQYF.

The CDR3 DNA reads TGCGCCAGCAGCCAATGGACAGGCAATCAGCCCCAGCATTTT. Translation gives CASSQWTGNQPQHF. This chain uses TRBV4-1 with TRBJ1-5, with a possible D match to TRBD1 (6 bases). CDR3 length equals 14 residues. Trimming took off 2 bases at V and 2 bases at J, with 7 bases between the two ends. CDR1 and CDR2 from the germline V gene are MGHRA and YSYEKL.

The J gene is TRBJ1-2, the V gene TRBV6-1, with D unresolved. The CDR3 is made up of 14 amino acids. Germline V CDR1 and CDR2: MNHNS, SASEGT. V lost 7 bases and J 4 bases, leaving 16 bases between the germline ends. DNA of the CDR3: TGTGCCAGCATTAGGTGGAGGAGTGGCTATGGCTACACCTTC. Translated, it gives CASIRWRSGYGYTF.

This clone came up a few times. V usage is TRBV4-3 and J usage is TRBJ2-3; 10 bases line up with TRBD2. Trimming at V came to 4 bases and at J to 6 bases, leaving 10 bases not matched to a gene. Germline-derived CDR1 and CDR2 are LGHNA and YSLEER. CDR3 length: 16 amino acids. In DNA form, the CDR3 reads TGCGCCAGCAGCCCAGTTACTAGCGGGATGTCGGATACGCAGTATTTT. Translated: CASSPVTSGMSDTQYF.

The chain combines TRBV6-1 with TRBJ2-7; D possibly corresponds to TRBD1 (6 bases). This CDR3 is built from 15 residues. The V gene's germline CDR1 is MNHNS and CDR2 SASEGT. Trimming removed 7 bases from V and 7 bases from J, with 23 bases in between. CDR3 nucleotides: TGTGCCAGCACCCAAGAGCCGGGACAACCCCTGGAGCAGTACTTC. The encoded protein is CASTQEPGQPLEQYF.

The rearrangement links TRBV2 to TRBJ1-2; D is ambiguous. Germline CDR1 SNHLY, CDR2 FYNNEI. With 2 bases removed from V and 4 bases from J, the gap between germline ends came to 14 bases. This CDR3 region has 15 residues. CDR3 nucleotide sequence: TGTGCCAGCAGTGAAATAAGCGGAATCCTCTATGGCTACACCTTC. Residues: CASSEISGILYGYTF. The full variable domain, in which reference TRBV2 and TRBJ1-2 provide the parts outside the CDR3, is EPEVTQTPSHQVTQMGQEVILRCVPISNHLYFYWYRQILGQKVEFLVSFYNNEISEKSEIFDDQFSVERPDGSNFTLKIRSTKLEDSAMYFCASSEISGILYGYTFGSGTRLTVV.

The chain joins TRBV6-6 to TRBJ2-7; TRBD2 aligns across 9 bases. V shed 3 bases and J 3 bases; nucleotides not matched to a gene: 3. This CDR3 is 14 amino acids long. CDR1 is MNHNY and CDR2 is SVGAGI in the germline V gene (reference sequence). Here the CDR3 DNA reads TGTGCCAGCAGTTATGGTAGCGGGAGCTACGAGCAGTACTTC. Protein product: CASSYGSGSYEQYF.

V is TRBV5-1 and J is TRBJ1-6; D not resolved. V was trimmed by 1 base and J by 1 base, leaving 6 bases between them. This CDR3 region has 15 residues. In germline, CDR1 is SGHRS, CDR2 YFSETQ. CDR3 DNA sequence: TGCGCCAGCAGCTTGACTCAATCCTATAATTCACCCCTCCACTTT. Its translation is CASSLTQSYNSPLHF. Using reference TRBV5-1 and TRBJ1-6 for the parts outside the CDR3, the full variable domain is KAGVTQTPRYLIKTRGQQVTLSCSPISGHRSVSWYQQTPGQGLQFLFEYFSETQRNKGNFPGRFSGRQFSNSRSEMNVSTLELGDSALYLCASSLTQSYNSPLHFGNGTRLTVT.

The chain carries TRBV9 and TRBJ2-5; 16 bases are a match to TRBD2. V lost 6 bases to trimming and J lost 5 bases; unmatched junction nucleotides: 13. The germline gives CDR1 SGDLS, CDR2 YYNGEE. CDR3 length equals 18 residues. This CDR3 is CASTKNPGLAGGQETQYF. The CDR3 DNA sequence: TGTGCCAGCACGAAGAACCCGGGACTAGCGGGAGGGCAGGAGACCCAGTACTTC.

V usage is TRBV25-1 and J usage is TRBJ2-3, with a tentative D call TRBD2 (6 bases). The V end was cut by 6 bases, the J end by 6 bases, with 16 bases between. This CDR3 spans 14 amino acids. Per germline, CDR1 MGHDK and CDR2 SYGVNS. CDR3 coding DNA: TGTGCCAGCAGACAAGCGGGTCCGTGGGATACGCAGTATTTT. Its translation is CASRQAGPWDTQYF.

This clone appeared a few times. V is TRBV11-2 and J is TRBJ2-1; D is unresolved. Trimming removed 3 bases from V and 9 bases from J, with 12 bases in between. The CDR3 sequence is 13 residues long. Looked up from germline, CDR1 is SGHAT and CDR2 is FQNNGV. This CDR3 reads CASSFGADSEQFF. The CDR3 nucleotides read TGTGCCAGCAGCTTTGGTGCAGACTCTGAGCAGTTCTTC.

The J gene is TRBJ1-2, the V gene TRBV7-2; D might be TRBD1 (6 bases). This CDR3 is built from 15 residues. The V and J ends lost 5 bases and 3 bases respectively, with 16 bases between them. Germline CDR1 and CDR2: SGHTA and FQGNSA. The CDR3 protein is CASSGRVNRDYGYTF. The CDR3 bases are TGTGCCAGCAGCGGACGCGTAAACAGGGACTATGGCTACACCTTC.

CDR3 nucleotide sequence: TGTGCCAGTAGTAGCGCCAGAGCGGGGGGGATAAATACGCAGTATTTT. It translates to CASSSARAGGINTQYF. The V and J genes are TRBV19 and TRBJ2-3; 10 positions match TRBD2. CDR1 is LNHDA and CDR2 is SQIVND in the germline V gene (reference sequence). CDR3 length: 16 residues. V trimming: 4 bases; J trimming: 7 bases; junction bases outside the gene matches: 11.

This clone was seen once. This specimen includes other DNA sequences encoding the same CDR3. The V gene is TRBV7-2, the J gene TRBJ1-5, with 8 bases fitting TRBD1. The V segment lost 4 bases and the J segment 4 bases; nucleotides outside the gene matches: 3. The germline V gene has CDR1 SGHTA and CDR2 FQGNSA. CDR3 length: 14 amino acids. CDR3 in DNA: TGTGCCAGCAGCTACGGACAGGGAAATCAGCCCCAGCATTTT. Its protein is CASSYGQGNQPQHF.

This clone occurred once. The chain has TRBV7-9 and TRBJ2-7; TRBD2 is a possible D gene (7 bases). CDR3 length equals 14 residues. The V gene's germline CDR1 is SEHNR and CDR2 FQNEAQ (reference sequence). Between the trimmed V and J ends, which lost 5 bases and 7 bases, there was a span of 18 bases. CDR3: CASSTPGRGGEQYF. The CDR3 nucleotides are TGTGCCAGCAGCACCCCCGGCAGGGGAGGGGAGCAGTACTTC.

The chain joins TRBV13 to TRBJ2-7; 14 positions match TRBD2. The CDR3 is 16 amino acids. V dropped 3 bases and J dropped 3; count of bases not matched to a gene: 4. In germline, CDR1 is PRHDT, CDR2 FYEKMQ (reference sequence). CDR3 in amino acids: CASSFGTSGRIYEQYF. In DNA form, the CDR3 reads TGTGCCAGCAGCTTCGGGACTAGCGGGAGAATCTACGAGCAGTACTTC.

This chain connects TRBV28 to TRBJ1-5; 9 nucleotides match TRBD1. With 5 bases clipped from V and 6 bases from J, the junction kept 8 bases outside the gene matches. The CDR3 totals 15 residues. Germline-derived CDR1 and CDR2 are MDHEN and SYDVKM. CDR3 protein: CASSPTGTGSQPQHF. The CDR3, as DNA: TGTGCCAGCAGTCCTACCGGGACAGGGAGTCAGCCCCAGCATTTT.

CDR3 residues: CASSLAGLQPQHF. The CDR3 DNA sequence: TGTGCCAGCAGCTTGGCAGGGCTCCAGCCCCAGCATTTT. The chain combines TRBV5-6 with TRBJ1-5, with a tentative D call TRBD1 (5 bases). The CDR3 is 13 residues long. Trimming removed 0 bases at V and 7 bases at J, with 8 bases between. Germline-derived CDR1 and CDR2 are SGHDT and YYEEEE.

The V gene is TRBV4-2, the J gene TRBJ1-1, with a tentative D call TRBD1 (5 bases). V was shortened by 1 base and J by 3 bases, with 6 bases between the two germline ends. Looked up from germline, CDR1 is LGHNA and CDR2 is YNFKEQ. The CDR3 length is 13 residues. CDR3 residues: CASSQGRDTEAFF. CDR3 DNA: TGTGCCAGCAGCCAAGGCAGGGACACTGAAGCTTTCTTT.